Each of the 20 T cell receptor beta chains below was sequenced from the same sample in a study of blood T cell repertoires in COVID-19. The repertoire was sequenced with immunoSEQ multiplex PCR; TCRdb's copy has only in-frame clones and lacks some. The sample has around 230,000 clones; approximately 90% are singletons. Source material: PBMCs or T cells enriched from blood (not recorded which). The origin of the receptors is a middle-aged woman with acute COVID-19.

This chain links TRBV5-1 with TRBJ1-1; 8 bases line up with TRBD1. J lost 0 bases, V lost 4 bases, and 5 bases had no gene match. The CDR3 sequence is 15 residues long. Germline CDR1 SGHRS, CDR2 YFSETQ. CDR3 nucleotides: TGCGCCAGCAGCCCCGCAGGGGGCGTGAACACTGAAGCTTTCTTT. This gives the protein CASSPAGGVNTEAFF.

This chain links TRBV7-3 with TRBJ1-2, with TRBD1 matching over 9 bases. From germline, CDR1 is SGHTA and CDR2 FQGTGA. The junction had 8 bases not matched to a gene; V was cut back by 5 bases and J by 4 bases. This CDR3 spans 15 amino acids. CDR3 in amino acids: CASSPTGTGPYGYTF. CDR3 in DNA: TGTGCCAGCAGCCCTACCGGGACAGGGCCCTATGGCTACACCTTC.

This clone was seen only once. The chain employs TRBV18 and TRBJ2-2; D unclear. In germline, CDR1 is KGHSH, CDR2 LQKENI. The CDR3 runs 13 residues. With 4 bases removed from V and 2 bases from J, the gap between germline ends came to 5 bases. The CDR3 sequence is CASSLPNTGELFF. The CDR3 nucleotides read TGTGCCAGCTCACTCCCAAACACCGGGGAGCTGTTTTTT.

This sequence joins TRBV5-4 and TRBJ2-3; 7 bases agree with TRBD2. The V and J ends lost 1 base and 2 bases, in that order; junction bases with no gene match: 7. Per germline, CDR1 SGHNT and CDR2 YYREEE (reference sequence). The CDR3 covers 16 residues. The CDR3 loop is CASSLPGRGFTDTQYF. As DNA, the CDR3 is TGTGCCAGCAGCTTGCCTGGGCGGGGGTTCACAGATACGCAGTATTTT.

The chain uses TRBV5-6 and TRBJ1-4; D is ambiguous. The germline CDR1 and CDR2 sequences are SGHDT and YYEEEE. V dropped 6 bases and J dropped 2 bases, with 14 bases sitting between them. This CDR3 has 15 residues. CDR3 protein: CASTIAGVTNEKLFF. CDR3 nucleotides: TGTGCCAGCACAATCGCCGGGGTTACTAATGAAAAACTGTTTTTT.

CDR3 sequence reads: CASSLTGSGLQNTIYF. DNA of the CDR3: TGCGCCAGCAGCCTAACTGGGTCAGGTCTGCAAAACACCATATATTTT. The gene calls are TRBV5-1 and TRBJ1-3; no clear D. Per the germline V gene, CDR1 is SGHRS and CDR2 is YFSETQ. This CDR3 has 16 residues. Trimming cost V 4 bases and J 6 bases, with 20 bases left between them. Full variable domain (remainder filled in from reference TRBV5-1 and TRBJ1-3): KAGVTQTPRYLIKTRGQQVTLSCSPISGHRSVSWYQQTPGQGLQFLFEYFSETQRNKGNFPGRFSGRQFSNSRSEMNVSTLELGDSALYLCASSLTGSGLQNTIYFGEGSWLTVV.

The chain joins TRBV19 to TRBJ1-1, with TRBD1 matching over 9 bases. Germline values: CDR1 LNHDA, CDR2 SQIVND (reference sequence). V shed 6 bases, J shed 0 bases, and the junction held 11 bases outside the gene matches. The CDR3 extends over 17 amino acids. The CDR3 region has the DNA TGTGCCAGTAGAGTGGGACAGGGACCTGGAGTGAACACTGAAGCTTTCTTT. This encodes CASRVGQGPGVNTEAFF. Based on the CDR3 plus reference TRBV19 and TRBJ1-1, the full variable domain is DGGITQSPKYLFRKEGQNVTLSCEQNLNHDAMYWYRQDPGQGLRLIYYSQIVNDFQKGDIAEGYSVSREKKESFPLTVTSAQKNPTAFYLCASRVGQGPGVNTEAFFGQGTRLTVV.

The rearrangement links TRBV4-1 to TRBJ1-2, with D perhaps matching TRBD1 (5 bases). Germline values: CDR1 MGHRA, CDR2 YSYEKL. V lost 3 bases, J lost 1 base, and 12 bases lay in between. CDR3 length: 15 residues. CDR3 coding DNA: TGCGCCAGCAGCCAGCCAAGACAGCTTAACTATGGCTACACCTTC. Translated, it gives CASSQPRQLNYGYTF.

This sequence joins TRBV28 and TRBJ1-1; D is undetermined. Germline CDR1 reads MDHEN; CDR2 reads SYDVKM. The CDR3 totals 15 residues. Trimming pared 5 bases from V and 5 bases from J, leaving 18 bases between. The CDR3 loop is CASSADWRGRTEAFF. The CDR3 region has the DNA TGTGCCAGCAGTGCCGATTGGCGGGGAAGGACTGAAGCTTTCTTT.

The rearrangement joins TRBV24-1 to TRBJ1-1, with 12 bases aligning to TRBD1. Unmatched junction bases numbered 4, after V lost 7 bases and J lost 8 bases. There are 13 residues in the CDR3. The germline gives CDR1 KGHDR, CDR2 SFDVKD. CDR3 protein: CATRQGQGAEAFF. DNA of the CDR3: TGTGCCACCAGACAGGGACAGGGGGCCGAAGCTTTCTTT.

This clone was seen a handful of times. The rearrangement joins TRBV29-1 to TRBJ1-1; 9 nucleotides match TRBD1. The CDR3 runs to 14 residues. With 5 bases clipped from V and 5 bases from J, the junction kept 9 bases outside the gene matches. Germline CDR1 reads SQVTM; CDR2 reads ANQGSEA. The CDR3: CSVTGGAGRTEAFF. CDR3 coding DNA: TGCAGCGTTACAGGGGGCGCCGGTCGGACTGAAGCTTTCTTT.

The CDR3 here is CSATEETQYF. The DNA of the CDR3 is TGCAGTGCTACGGAAGAGACCCAGTACTTC. This chain links TRBV20-1 with TRBJ2-5; D gene unclear. Trimming left V 4 bases short and J 3 bases short, with 3 bases between. The CDR3 contains 10 residues. Germline CDR1 reads DFQATT; CDR2 reads SNEGSKA (reference sequence).

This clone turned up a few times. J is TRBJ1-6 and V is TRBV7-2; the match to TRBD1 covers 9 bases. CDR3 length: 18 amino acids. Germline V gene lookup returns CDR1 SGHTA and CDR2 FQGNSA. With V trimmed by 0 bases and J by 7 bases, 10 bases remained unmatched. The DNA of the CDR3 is TGTGCCAGCAGCTTAGCCGGGGGACAGGGAGTCCAGAATTCACCCCTCCACTTT. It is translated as CASSLAGGQGVQNSPLHF.

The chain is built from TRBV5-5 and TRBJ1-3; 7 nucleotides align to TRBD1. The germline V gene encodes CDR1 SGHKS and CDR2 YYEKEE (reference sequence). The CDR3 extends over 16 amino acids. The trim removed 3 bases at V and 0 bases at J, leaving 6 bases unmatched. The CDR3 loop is CASSWGQKNSGNTIYF. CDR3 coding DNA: TGTGCCAGCAGCTGGGGACAGAAAAACTCTGGAAACACCATATATTTT.

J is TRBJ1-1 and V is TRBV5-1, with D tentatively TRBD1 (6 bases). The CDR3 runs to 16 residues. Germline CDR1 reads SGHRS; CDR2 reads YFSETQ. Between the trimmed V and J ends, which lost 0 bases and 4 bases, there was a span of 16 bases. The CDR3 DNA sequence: TGCGCCAGCAGCTTGGCTGGGGGCAGGTTAAGCACTGAAGCTTTCTTT. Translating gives CASSLAGGRLSTEAFF.

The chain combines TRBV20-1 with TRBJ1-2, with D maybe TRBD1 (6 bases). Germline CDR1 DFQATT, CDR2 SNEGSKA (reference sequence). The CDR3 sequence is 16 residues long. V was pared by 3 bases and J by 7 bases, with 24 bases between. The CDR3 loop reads CSASPQGGGTAGGYTF. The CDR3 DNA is TGCAGTGCTAGTCCACAGGGCGGGGGGACCGCCGGTGGCTACACCTTC.

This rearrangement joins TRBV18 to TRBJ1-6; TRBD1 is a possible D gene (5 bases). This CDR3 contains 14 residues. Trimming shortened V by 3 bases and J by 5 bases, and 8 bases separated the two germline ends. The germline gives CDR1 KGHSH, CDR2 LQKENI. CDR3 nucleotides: TGTGCCAGCTCACCGGGGGGGGATAATTCACCCCTCCACTTT. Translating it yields CASSPGGDNSPLHF.

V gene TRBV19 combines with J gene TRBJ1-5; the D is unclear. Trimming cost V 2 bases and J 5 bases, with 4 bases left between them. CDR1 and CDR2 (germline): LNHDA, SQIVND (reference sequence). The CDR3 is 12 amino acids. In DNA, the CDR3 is TGTGCCAGTAGTATACCTGATCAGCCCCAGCATTTT. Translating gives CASSIPDQPQHF. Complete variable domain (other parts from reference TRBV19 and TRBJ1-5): DGGITQSPKYLFRKEGQNVTLSCEQNLNHDAMYWYRQDPGQGLRLIYYSQIVNDFQKGDIAEGYSVSREKKESFPLTVTSAQKNPTAFYLCASSIPDQPQHFGDGTRLSIL.

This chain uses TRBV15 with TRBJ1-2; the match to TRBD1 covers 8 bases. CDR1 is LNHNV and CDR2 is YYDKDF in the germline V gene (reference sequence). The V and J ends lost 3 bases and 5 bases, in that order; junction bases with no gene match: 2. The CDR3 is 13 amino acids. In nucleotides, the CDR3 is TGTGCCACCAGCAGTACAGGGGGTTATGGCTACACCTTC. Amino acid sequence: CATSSTGGYGYTF.

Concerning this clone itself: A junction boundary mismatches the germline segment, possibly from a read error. The CDR3 nucleotides read TGTGCCAGCAGCTTATCCACGACGGGACAGTGGAATTTT. This gives the protein CASSLSTTGQWNF. The chain combines TRBV7-2 with TRBJ1-3, with TRBD1 identical over 7 bases. The CDR3 runs to 13 residues. CDR1 and CDR2 from the germline V gene are SGHTA and FQGNSA. Combining the CDR3 with reference TRBV7-2 and TRBJ1-3 gives the whole variable domain GAGVSQSPSNKVTEKGKDVELRCDPISGHTALYWYRQSLGQGLEFLIYFQGNSAPDKSGLPSDRFSAERTGGSVSTLTIQRTQQEDSAVYLCASSLSTTGQWNFGEGSWLTVV.